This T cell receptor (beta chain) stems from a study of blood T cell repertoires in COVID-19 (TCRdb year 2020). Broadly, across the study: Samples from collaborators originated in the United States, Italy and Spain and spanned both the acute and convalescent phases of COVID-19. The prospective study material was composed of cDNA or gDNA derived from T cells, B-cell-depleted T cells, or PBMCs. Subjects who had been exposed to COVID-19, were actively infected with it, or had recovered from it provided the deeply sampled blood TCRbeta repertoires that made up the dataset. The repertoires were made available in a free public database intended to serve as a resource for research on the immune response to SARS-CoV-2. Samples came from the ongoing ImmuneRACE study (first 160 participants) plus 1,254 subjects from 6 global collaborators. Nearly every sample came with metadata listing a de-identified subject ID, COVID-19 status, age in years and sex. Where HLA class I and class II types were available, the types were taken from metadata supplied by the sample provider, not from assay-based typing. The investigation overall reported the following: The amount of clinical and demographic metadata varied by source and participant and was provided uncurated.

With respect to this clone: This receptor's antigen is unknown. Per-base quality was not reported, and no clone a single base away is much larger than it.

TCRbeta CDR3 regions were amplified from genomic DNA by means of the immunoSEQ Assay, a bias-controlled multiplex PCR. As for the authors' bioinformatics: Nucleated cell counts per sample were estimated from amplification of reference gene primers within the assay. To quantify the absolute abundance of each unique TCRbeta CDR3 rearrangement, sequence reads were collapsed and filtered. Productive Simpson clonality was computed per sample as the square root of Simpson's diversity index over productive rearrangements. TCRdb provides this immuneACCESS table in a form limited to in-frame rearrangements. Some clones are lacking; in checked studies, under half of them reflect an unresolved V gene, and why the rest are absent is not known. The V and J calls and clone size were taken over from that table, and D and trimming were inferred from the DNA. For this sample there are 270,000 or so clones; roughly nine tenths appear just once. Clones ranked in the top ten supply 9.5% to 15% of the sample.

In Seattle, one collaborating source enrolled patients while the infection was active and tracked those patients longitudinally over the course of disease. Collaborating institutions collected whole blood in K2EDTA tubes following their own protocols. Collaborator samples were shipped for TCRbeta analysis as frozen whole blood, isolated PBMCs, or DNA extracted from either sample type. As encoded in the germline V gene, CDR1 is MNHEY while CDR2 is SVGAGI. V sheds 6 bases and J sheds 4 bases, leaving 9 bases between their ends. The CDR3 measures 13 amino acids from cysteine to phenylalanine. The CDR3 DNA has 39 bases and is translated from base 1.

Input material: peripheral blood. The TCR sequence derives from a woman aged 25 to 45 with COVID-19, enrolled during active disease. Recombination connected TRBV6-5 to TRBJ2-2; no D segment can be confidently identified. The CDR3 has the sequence CASSPEVTGELFF. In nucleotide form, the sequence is TGTGCCAGCAGCCCCGAGGTCACCGGGGAGCTGTTTTTT.